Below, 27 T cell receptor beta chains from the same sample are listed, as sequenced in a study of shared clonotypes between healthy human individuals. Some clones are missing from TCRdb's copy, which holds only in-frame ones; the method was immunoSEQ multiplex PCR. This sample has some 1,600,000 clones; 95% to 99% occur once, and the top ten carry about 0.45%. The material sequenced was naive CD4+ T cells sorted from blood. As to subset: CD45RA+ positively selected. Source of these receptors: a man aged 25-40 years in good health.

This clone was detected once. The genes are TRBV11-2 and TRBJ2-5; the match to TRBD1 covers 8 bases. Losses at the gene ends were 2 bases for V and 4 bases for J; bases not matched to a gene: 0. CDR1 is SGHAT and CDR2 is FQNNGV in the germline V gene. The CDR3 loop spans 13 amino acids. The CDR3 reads CASSLQGAETQYF. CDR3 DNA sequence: TGTGCCAGCAGCTTACAGGGGGCAGAGACCCAGTACTTC. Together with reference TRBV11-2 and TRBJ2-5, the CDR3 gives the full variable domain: EAGVAQSPRYKIIEKRQSVAFWCNPISGHATLYWYQQILGQGPKLLIQFQNNGVVDDSQLPKDRFSAERLKGVDSTLKIQPAKLEDSAVYLCASSLQGAETQYFGPGTRLLVL.

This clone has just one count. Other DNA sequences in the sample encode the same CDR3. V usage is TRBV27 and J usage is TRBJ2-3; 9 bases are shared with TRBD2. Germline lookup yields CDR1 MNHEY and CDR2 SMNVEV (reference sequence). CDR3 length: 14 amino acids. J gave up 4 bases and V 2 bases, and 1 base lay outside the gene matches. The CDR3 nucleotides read TGTGCCAGCAGTTTAGCGGGAGGGCCAGATACGCAGTATTTT. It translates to CASSLAGGPDTQYF.

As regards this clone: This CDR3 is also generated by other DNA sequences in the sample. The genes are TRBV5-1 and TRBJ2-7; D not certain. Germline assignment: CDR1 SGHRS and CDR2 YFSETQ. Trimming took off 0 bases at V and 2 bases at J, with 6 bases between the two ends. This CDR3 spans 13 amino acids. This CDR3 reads CASSLDVTYEQYF. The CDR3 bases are TGCGCCAGCAGCTTGGACGTGACCTACGAGCAGTACTTC.

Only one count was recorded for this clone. This chain's CDR3 is CASSLGGAWGSYEQYF. DNA for the CDR3: TGCGCCAGCAGCTTGGGGGGTGCTTGGGGATCCTACGAGCAGTACTTC. The V call is TRBV5-1, the J call TRBJ2-7; D is undetermined. From germline, CDR1 is SGHRS and CDR2 YFSETQ. This CDR3 region has 16 residues. The V end was cut by 0 bases, the J end by 1 base, with 14 bases between.

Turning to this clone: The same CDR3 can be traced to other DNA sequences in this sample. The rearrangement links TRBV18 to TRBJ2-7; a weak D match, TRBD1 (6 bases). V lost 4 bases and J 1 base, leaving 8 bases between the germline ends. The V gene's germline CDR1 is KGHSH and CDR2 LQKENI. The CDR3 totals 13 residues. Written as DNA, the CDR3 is TGTGCCAGCTCACAGGACAGTTCCTACGAGCAGTACTTC. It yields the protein CASSQDSSYEQYF.

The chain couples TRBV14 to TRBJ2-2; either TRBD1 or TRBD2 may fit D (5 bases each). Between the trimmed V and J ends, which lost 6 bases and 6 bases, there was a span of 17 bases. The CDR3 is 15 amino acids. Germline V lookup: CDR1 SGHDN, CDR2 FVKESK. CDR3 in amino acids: CASSNRLRVPGELFF. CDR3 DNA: TGTGCCAGCAGTAACAGGTTGAGGGTCCCCGGGGAGCTGTTTTTT.

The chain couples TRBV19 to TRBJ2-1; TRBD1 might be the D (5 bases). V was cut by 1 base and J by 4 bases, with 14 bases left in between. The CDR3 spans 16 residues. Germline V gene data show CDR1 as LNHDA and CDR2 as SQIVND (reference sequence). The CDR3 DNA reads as TGTGCCAGTAGTATAGTAGCAGGGAACAGATACAATGAGCAGTTCTTC. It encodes CASSIVAGNRYNEQFF.

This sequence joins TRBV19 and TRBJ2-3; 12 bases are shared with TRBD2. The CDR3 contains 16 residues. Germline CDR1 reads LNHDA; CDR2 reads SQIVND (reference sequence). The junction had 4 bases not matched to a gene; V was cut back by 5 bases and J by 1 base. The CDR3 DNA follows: TGTGCCAGTAGTCCAGGACTAGCGGGGCGCACAGATACGCAGTATTTT. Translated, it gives CASSPGLAGRTDTQYF.

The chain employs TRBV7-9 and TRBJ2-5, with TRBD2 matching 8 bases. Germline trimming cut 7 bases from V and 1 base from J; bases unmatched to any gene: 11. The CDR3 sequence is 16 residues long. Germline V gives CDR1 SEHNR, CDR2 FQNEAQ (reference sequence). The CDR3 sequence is CASTPSGGRAQETQYF. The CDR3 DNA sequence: TGTGCCAGCACTCCATCGGGGGGGAGGGCCCAAGAGACCCAGTACTTC.

The chain's CDR3 is CASSLGPKNTEAFF. The CDR3 DNA reads as TGCGCCAGCAGCTTGGGTCCCAAGAACACTGAAGCTTTCTTT. The chain links TRBV5-1 to TRBJ1-1; D call uncertain. V was clipped by 0 bases and J by 1 base, with 7 bases between them. The V gene's germline CDR1 is SGHRS and CDR2 YFSETQ. The CDR3 length is 14 residues.

CDR3 coding DNA: TGTGCCATCAGTGGCGGTAAGGGCGAGACCCAGTACTTC. Protein product: CAISGGKGETQYF. V is TRBV10-3 and J is TRBJ2-5; D remains ambiguous. The germline V and J ends were trimmed by 4 bases and 5 bases, with 11 bases remaining between them. Germline V gene lookup returns CDR1 ENHRY and CDR2 SYGVKD. This CDR3 is built from 13 residues.

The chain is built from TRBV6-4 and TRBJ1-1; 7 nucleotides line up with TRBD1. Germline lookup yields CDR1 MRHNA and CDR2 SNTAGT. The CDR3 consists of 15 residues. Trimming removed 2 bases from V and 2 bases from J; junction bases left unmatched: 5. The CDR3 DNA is TGTGCCAGCAGTGACACGGGGACAGCTAACACTGAAGCTTTCTTT. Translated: CASSDTGTANTEAFF.

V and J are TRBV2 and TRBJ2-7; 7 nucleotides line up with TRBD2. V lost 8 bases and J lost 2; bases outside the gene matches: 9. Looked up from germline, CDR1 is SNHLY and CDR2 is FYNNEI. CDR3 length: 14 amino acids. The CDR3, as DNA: TGTGCCAGCGGGCCAGCGGGGCTGGCCTACGAGCAGTACTTC. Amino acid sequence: CASGPAGLAYEQYF.

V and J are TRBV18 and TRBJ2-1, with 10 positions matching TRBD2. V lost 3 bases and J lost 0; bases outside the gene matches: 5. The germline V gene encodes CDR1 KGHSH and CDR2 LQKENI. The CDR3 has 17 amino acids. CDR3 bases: TGTGCCAGCTCACCTTGGTCTAGCGGGGGCTCCTACAATGAGCAGTTCTTC. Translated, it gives CASSPWSSGGSYNEQFF. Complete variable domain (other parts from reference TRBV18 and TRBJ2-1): NAGVMQNPRHLVRRRGQEARLRCSPMKGHSHVYWYRQLPEEGLKFMVYLQKENIIDESGMPKERFSAEFPKEGPSILRIQQVVRGDSAAYFCASSPWSSGGSYNEQFFGPGTRLTVL.

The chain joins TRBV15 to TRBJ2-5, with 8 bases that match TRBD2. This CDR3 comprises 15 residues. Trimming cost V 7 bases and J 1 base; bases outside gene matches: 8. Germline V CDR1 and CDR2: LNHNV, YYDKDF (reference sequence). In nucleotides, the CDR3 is TGTGCCACCACCCCGGGAGGGACGGGCCAAGAGACCCAGTACTTC. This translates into CATTPGGTGQETQYF.

In DNA form, the CDR3 reads TGCAGCGTTGTCGGGGGATCGGGGACAGGGGTCTACGAGCAGTACTTC. As protein: CSVVGGSGTGVYEQYF. The gene calls are TRBV29-1 and TRBJ2-7, with 10 bases that match TRBD1. The CDR3 contains 16 residues. Germline assignment: CDR1 SQVTM and CDR2 ANQGSEA. V shed 4 bases, J shed 3 bases, and the junction held 12 bases outside the gene matches.

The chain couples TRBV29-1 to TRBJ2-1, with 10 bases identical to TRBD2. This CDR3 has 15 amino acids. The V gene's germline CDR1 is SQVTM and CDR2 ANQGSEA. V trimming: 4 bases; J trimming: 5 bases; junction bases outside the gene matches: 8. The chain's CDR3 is CSVGYGLAVNNEQFF. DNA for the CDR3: TGCAGCGTTGGGTATGGACTAGCGGTAAACAATGAGCAGTTCTTC.

CDR3 nucleotide sequence: TGTGCCAGCAGCGTAGATGTGGGGGGGACCTACGAGCAGTACTTC. Translating it yields CASSVDVGGTYEQYF. The chain is built from TRBV9 and TRBJ2-7; the match to TRBD2 covers 7 bases. V lost 0 bases to trimming and J lost 2 bases; unmatched junction nucleotides: 5. Germline V gene lookup returns CDR1 SGDLS and CDR2 YYNGEE. The CDR3 spans 15 residues.

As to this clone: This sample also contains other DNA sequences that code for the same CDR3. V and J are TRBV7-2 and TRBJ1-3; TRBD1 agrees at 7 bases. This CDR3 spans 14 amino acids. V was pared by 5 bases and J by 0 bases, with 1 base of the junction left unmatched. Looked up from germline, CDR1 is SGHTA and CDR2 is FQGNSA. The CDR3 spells CASSRQGSGNTIYF. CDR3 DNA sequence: TGTGCCAGCAGCAGACAGGGCTCTGGAAACACCATATATTTT.

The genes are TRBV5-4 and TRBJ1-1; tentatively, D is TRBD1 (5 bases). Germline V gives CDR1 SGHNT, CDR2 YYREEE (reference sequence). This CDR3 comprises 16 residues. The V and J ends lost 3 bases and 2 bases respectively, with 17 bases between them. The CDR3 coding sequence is TGTGCCAGCAGCTCGGGGGGTTGGGCCGCCAACACTGAAGCTTTCTTT. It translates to CASSSGGWAANTEAFF.

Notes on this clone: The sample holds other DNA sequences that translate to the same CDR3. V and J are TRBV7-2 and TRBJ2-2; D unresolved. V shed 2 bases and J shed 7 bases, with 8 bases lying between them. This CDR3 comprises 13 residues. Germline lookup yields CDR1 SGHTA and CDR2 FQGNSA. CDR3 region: CASSLRASGELFF. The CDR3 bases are TGTGCCAGCAGCTTACGGGCTAGCGGGGAGCTGTTTTTT.

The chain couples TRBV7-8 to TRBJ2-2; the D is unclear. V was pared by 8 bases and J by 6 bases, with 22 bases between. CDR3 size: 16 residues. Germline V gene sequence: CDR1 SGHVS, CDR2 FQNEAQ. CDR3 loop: CASASGVLRRAGELFF. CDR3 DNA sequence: TGTGCCAGCGCCTCAGGCGTCCTCCGTAGGGCCGGGGAGCTGTTTTTT.

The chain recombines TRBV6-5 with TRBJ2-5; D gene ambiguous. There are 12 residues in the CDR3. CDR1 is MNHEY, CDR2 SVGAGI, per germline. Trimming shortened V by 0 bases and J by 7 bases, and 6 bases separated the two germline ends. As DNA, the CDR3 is TGTGCCAGCAGTTACTCGACCGGGACCCAGTACTTC. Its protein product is CASSYSTGTQYF.

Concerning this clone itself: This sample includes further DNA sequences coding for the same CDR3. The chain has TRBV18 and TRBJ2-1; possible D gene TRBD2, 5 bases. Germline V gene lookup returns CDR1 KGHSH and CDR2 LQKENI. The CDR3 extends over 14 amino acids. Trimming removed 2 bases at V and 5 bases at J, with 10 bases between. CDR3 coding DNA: TGTGCCAGCTCACCAAGGACTGGAAACAATGAGCAGTTCTTC. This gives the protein CASSPRTGNNEQFF.

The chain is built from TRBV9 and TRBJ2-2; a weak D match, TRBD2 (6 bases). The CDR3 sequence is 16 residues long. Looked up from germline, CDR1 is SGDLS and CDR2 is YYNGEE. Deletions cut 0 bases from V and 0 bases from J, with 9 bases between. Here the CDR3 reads CASSVGGTPNTGELFF. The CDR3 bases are TGTGCCAGCAGCGTAGGCGGGACGCCGAACACCGGGGAGCTGTTTTTT.

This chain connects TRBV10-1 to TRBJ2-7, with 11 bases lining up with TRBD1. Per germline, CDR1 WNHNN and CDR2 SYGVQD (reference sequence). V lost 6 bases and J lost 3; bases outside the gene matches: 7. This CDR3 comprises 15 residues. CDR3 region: CASSGAGTGGYEQYF. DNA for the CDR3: TGCGCCAGCAGCGGAGCCGGGACAGGGGGCTACGAGCAGTACTTC.

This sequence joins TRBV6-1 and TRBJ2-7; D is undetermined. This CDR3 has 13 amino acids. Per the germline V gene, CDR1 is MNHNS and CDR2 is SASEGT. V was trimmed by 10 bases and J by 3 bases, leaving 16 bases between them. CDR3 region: CAIRRVSDYEQYF. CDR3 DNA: TGTGCCATTCGCCGGGTCTCTGACTACGAGCAGTACTTC.